These T cell receptor beta chains were read from a single sample in a study of cytomegalovirus exposure and HLA in healthy donors. Clones were sequenced by immunoSEQ multiplex PCR, and TCRdb holds only the in-frame ones, with some missing. The sample consists of fewer than 55,000 clones, less than 75% of them appearing once. The sequenced sample was PBMCs. Source of these receptors: a woman between 45 and 65 years old in good health and CMV-seropositive. Both conserved end residues are trimmed from each CDR3. D genes are given only for firm matches.

CDR3 protein: ASKSVTVLQETQY; V gene: TRBV6-4; D gene: -
CDR3 protein: ASSPTASGGTDTQY; V gene: TRBV5-6; D gene: TRBD2
CDR3 protein: ASSLSSDRVDGYT; V gene: TRBV7-2; D gene: TRBD1
CDR3 protein: ASSLARGGTETQY; V gene: TRBV7-9; D gene: -
CDR3 protein: ASSDPGRNEKLF; V gene: TRBV25-1; D gene: -
CDR3 protein: ASSQDSGLEVSPLH; V gene: TRBV4-1; D gene: -
CDR3 protein: ASSHGRGANEKLF; V gene: TRBV7-9; D gene: -
CDR3 protein: ASGGQNSYNEQF; V gene: TRBV5-1; D gene: -
CDR3 protein: ASSAAVTGNTEAF; V gene: TRBV7-9; D gene: -
CDR3 protein: ASSSRTNTVQPQH; V gene: TRBV2; D gene: -
CDR3 protein: ASSLKGQTYEQY; V gene: TRBV7-2; D gene: -
CDR3 protein: ASSDPRETQY; V gene: TRBV6-6; D gene: -
CDR3 protein: ASSFLGGGGGYT; V gene: TRBV27; D gene: -
CDR3 protein: VSSRAREYGYT; V gene: TRBV19; D gene: -
CDR3 protein: ASSYAGTGGSYNEQF; V gene: TRBV7-2; D gene: TRBD1
CDR3 protein: ASSPSGPGIYGYT; V gene: TRBV18; D gene: -
CDR3 protein: ASSVEAGSTQY; V gene: TRBV9; D gene: TRBD2
CDR3 protein: ASSTGRGFEQF; V gene: TRBV13; D gene: -
CDR3 protein: ASSRLESRGGRPGDTQY; V gene: TRBV7-9; D gene: TRBD2